What follows are 20 T cell receptor beta chains derived from one specimen sequenced in a study of T cell responses to AZD1222 COVID-19 vaccine (dated by TCRdb to the early 2020s). The time point label on this specimen signifies: about 28 days (+/-7) after the second vaccine dose. Library preparation used the immunoSEQ multiplex PCR assay. The table was pulled from immuneACCESS by TCRdb, which kept in-frame rearrangements only. Such tables lose some clones; where checked, under half of the loss comes from unresolved V genes, and the rest has no known cause. The sample table lists approximately 210,000 clones, approximately 91% of them with a count of one. About 3.5% of the sample goes to the ten largest clones. This sample comprised peripheral blood, obtained 28 days after the second AZD1222 dose. These receptors were obtained from an adult who received the AZD1222 COVID-19 vaccine.

The chain employs TRBV6-5 and TRBJ2-7; D is undetermined. V was pared by 6 bases and J by 6 bases, with 12 bases between. Germline lookup yields CDR1 MNHEY and CDR2 SVGAGI. The CDR3 contains 12 residues. DNA for the CDR3: TGTGCCAGCAGCCGTAAAGGGCGCGAGCAGTACTTC. Protein: CASSRKGREQYF.

This clone came up once. This rearrangement joins TRBV4-3 to TRBJ1-5; possible D gene TRBD1, 5 bases. Trimming removed 0 bases at V and 9 bases at J, with 21 bases between. CDR1 is LGHNA and CDR2 is YSLEER in the germline V gene. The CDR3 covers 17 residues. This CDR3 is CASSQDYETDNPWPQHF. For the CDR3, the DNA is TGCGCCAGCAGCCAAGATTACGAGACAGACAACCCTTGGCCCCAGCATTTT.

This chain uses TRBV7-9 with TRBJ1-2; D may be TRBD1 (5 bases). V was clipped by 5 bases and J by 8 bases, with 18 bases between them. The CDR3 runs 14 residues. Per the germline V gene, CDR1 is SEHNR and CDR2 is FQNEAQ (reference sequence). CDR3 residues: CASSTPGMTGGYTF. CDR3 DNA: TGTGCCAGCAGCACCCCAGGGATGACGGGCGGCTACACCTTC.

The V call is TRBV28, the J call TRBJ1-1, with 8 bases lining up with TRBD1. In germline, CDR1 is MDHEN, CDR2 SYDVKM. V gave up 8 bases and J gave up 5 bases; unmatched junction bases: 1. This CDR3 region has 11 residues. This CDR3 is CASRTGTEAFF. The CDR3 coding sequence is TGTGCCAGCCGGACAGGGACTGAAGCTTTCTTT.

This clone was recorded a few times. V is TRBV2 and J is TRBJ1-3; no clear D gene. CDR1 and CDR2 (germline): SNHLY, FYNNEI. The CDR3 runs to 15 residues. The V end was cut by 8 bases, the J end by 0 bases, with 14 bases between. CDR3 sequence reads: CASCQDRSSGNTIYF. The CDR3 DNA reads as TGTGCCAGCTGTCAGGACCGCTCCTCTGGAAACACCATATATTTT.

The V call is TRBV24-1, the J call TRBJ1-2; D is uncertain. V was shortened by 2 bases and J by 5 bases, with 11 bases between the two germline ends. Germline V gene sequence: CDR1 KGHDR, CDR2 SFDVKD. This CDR3 has 14 amino acids. CDR3: CATSDSSAGYGYTF. The CDR3, as DNA: TGTGCCACCAGTGATTCCTCAGCGGGTTATGGCTACACCTTC.

The gene calls are TRBV5-6 and TRBJ1-4; 9 bases are shared with TRBD1. The germline gives CDR1 SGHDT, CDR2 YYEEEE. This CDR3 region has 17 residues. Losses at the gene ends were 0 bases for V and 8 bases for J; bases not matched to a gene: 11. CDR3 DNA: TGTGCCAGCAGCTTGGCGATTCGGGACAGGGATTCGGAAAAACTGTTTTTT. It codes for CASSLAIRDRDSEKLFF. The variable domain in full, with the rest retrieved from reference TRBV5-6 and TRBJ1-4, is DAGVTQSPTHLIKTRGQQVTLRCSPKSGHDTVSWYQQALGQGPQFIFQYYEEEERQRGNFPDRFSGHQFPNYSSELNVNALLLGDSALYLCASSLAIRDRDSEKLFFGSGTQLSVL.

V and J are TRBV9 and TRBJ2-1; tentatively, D is TRBD2 (5 bases). In germline, CDR1 is SGDLS, CDR2 YYNGEE. The germline V and J ends were trimmed by 1 base and 9 bases, with 17 bases remaining between them. The CDR3 runs 15 residues. CDR3 coding DNA: TGTGCCAGCAGCGTAAGTGAGGGAATTGTAGGTGAGCAGTTCTTC. It encodes CASSVSEGIVGEQFF.

The V and J genes are TRBV10-3 and TRBJ2-2, with 7 bases matching TRBD1. V lost 5 bases to trimming and J lost 1 base; unmatched junction nucleotides: 7. The CDR3 is 16 residues long. Germline CDR1 and CDR2: ENHRY and SYGVKD. Here the CDR3 reads CAISRGQVKNTGELFF. CDR3 nucleotide sequence: TGTGCCATCAGTCGAGGACAGGTGAAGAACACCGGGGAGCTGTTTTTT.

The chain uses TRBV18 and TRBJ1-6; TRBD1 matches 9 bases. Germline CDR1 and CDR2: KGHSH and LQKENI. V dropped 4 bases and J dropped 7; count of bases not matched to a gene: 5. This CDR3 has 15 residues. This CDR3 reads CASSRTGTGNSPLHF. The CDR3 DNA follows: TGTGCCAGCTCACGTACCGGGACAGGGAATTCACCCCTCCACTTT.

The V and J genes are TRBV11-2 and TRBJ1-1; 7 bases match TRBD1. CDR1 and CDR2 (germline): SGHAT, FQNNGV. V was clipped by 1 base and J by 7 bases; unmatched bases: 3. The CDR3 is 13 residues long. The CDR3, as DNA: TGTGCCAGCAGCTTAGGACAGGGAGTTGAAGCTTTCTTT. This codes for CASSLGQGVEAFF.

This rearrangement joins TRBV7-3 to TRBJ1-2; 8 bases map to TRBD1. Unmatched junction bases numbered 12, after V lost 5 bases and J lost 7 bases. The CDR3 runs to 15 residues. Per germline, CDR1 SGHTA and CDR2 FQGTGA. For the CDR3, the DNA is TGTGCCAGCAGCCTAGTGGGACAGGAGCCTAGTGGCTACACCTTC. Its protein is CASSLVGQEPSGYTF.

This chain uses TRBV11-3 with TRBJ2-3; 9 bases are a match to TRBD2. In germline, CDR1 is SGHNT, CDR2 YENEEA. The CDR3 runs to 16 residues. The V gene end was trimmed by 1 base and the J gene end by 5 bases; junction bases not matched to a gene: 7. In nucleotides, the CDR3 is TGTGCCAGCAGCTTAGGATTAGCGGGAGCAATAGATACGCAGTATTTT. Residues: CASSLGLAGAIDTQYF.

V is TRBV7-2 and J is TRBJ2-1; 11 bases agree with TRBD2. V lost 5 bases to trimming and J lost 5 bases; unmatched junction nucleotides: 5. This CDR3 is built from 15 residues. CDR1 is SGHTA, CDR2 FQGNSA, per germline. The CDR3, as DNA: TGTGCCAGCAGCAAGACTAGCGGGGCCAACAATGAGCAGTTCTTC. Protein: CASSKTSGANNEQFF.

This clone was picked up one time. The V and J genes are TRBV30 and TRBJ2-7; 9 nucleotides match TRBD1. The CDR3 has 14 amino acids. Germline V gene sequence: CDR1 GTSNPN, CDR2 SVGIG (reference sequence). J gave up 5 bases and V 2 bases, and 7 bases lay outside the gene matches. CDR3 region: CAWSRRGQGHEQYF. As DNA, the CDR3 is TGTGCCTGGAGTCGCCGGGGACAGGGACACGAGCAGTACTTC.

The chain combines TRBV9 with TRBJ2-1, with D tentatively TRBD2 (5 bases). Trimming removed 4 bases at V and 1 base at J, with 12 bases between. The CDR3 covers 15 residues. Germline CDR1 SGDLS, CDR2 YYNGEE. The CDR3 DNA reads TGTGCCAGCAGCAGAGTCGGGGAATCCTACAATGAGCAGTTCTTC. Protein product: CASSRVGESYNEQFF.

The chain carries TRBV28 and TRBJ1-6; no definite D call. The CDR3 loop spans 22 amino acids. Germline loops: CDR1 MDHEN, CDR2 SYDVKM. The V end lost 1 base, the J end lost 0 bases, and 25 bases lay between the germline ends. The CDR3 DNA sequence: TGTGCCAGCAGTTTATTCCGGCGGGTCCCCGAGGGAGGGATCTCCTATAATTCACCCCTCCACTTT. Residues: CASSLFRRVPEGGISYNSPLHF.

The chain couples TRBV2 to TRBJ2-7, with 10 bases lining up with TRBD1. V was pared by 6 bases and J by 3 bases, with 8 bases of the junction left unmatched. This CDR3 contains 15 residues. The V gene's germline CDR1 is SNHLY and CDR2 FYNNEI. Here the CDR3 DNA reads TGTGCCAGCAGGGCGACAGGGGGCGTTAGCTACGAGCAGTACTTC. Translating it yields CASRATGGVSYEQYF.

The rearrangement links TRBV7-6 to TRBJ1-1; TRBD1 matches at 7 bases. Per germline, CDR1 SGHVS and CDR2 FNYEAQ. This CDR3 is built from 16 residues. After removal of 5 bases from V and 1 base from J, the junction contained 10 bases not matched to a gene. As DNA, the CDR3 is TGTGCCAGCAGCCGAGGACAGGCCCGTGCGAACACTGAAGCTTTCTTT. This codes for CASSRGQARANTEAFF.

The genes are TRBV7-9 and TRBJ2-3, with 7 bases fitting TRBD2. Germline loops: CDR1 SEHNR, CDR2 FQNEAQ (reference sequence). The V and J ends lost 3 bases and 5 bases, in that order; junction bases with no gene match: 2. The CDR3 runs to 13 residues. The CDR3 region is CASSLGGIDTQYF. Here the CDR3 DNA reads TGTGCCAGCAGCTTGGGGGGGATAGATACGCAGTATTTT.